This passage covers 16 T cell receptor beta chains from one sample sequenced in a study of T cells expressing NK-cell markers. TCRdb reprocessed the 5' RACE reads; each CDR3 protein has one entry and no DNA is given. This table lists around 280,000 distinct CDR3 sequences. Sequenced: blood T cells: a sorted CD56 or NKG2C T cell subset, CD4+ or CD8+ T cells, or bulk PBMC T cells (not recorded which). Receptor source: a man in his late teens or twenties in good health.

The genes are TRBV20-1 and TRBJ2-1; TCRdb names TRBD2, which stays unverified in the absence of DNA. CDR1 and CDR2 from the germline V gene are DFQATT and SNEGSKA (reference sequence). The CDR3 runs 12 residues. Here the CDR3 reads CSAERTFNEQFF.

This rearrangement joins TRBV18 to TRBJ2-1. CDR1 KGHSH and CDR2 LQKENI come from the germline V gene. This CDR3 spans 16 amino acids. The CDR3: CASSLTDQDSYNEQFF.

The chain recombines TRBV20-1 with TRBJ2-7; absent DNA, TCRdb's TRBD2 call cannot be checked. The germline gives CDR1 DFQATT, CDR2 SNEGSKA (reference sequence). The CDR3 length is 14 residues. CDR3 in amino acids: CSAQVGALAYEQYF.

The chain links TRBV5-1 to TRBJ2-1; as DNA is missing, the TRBD1 call by TCRdb cannot be tested. Germline lookup yields CDR1 SGHRS and CDR2 YFSETQ. The CDR3 consists of 17 residues. The CDR3 spells CASSLATWGALGNEQFF.

The chain carries TRBV28 and TRBJ2-1; the TCRdb call, TRBD2, lacks DNA for checking. Looked up from germline, CDR1 is MDHEN and CDR2 is SYDVKM. The CDR3 is 16 residues long. CDR3: CASSLKGLAGTNEQFF.

The chain joins TRBV20-1 to TRBJ2-7; TCRdb indicates TRBD2, and absent DNA this call remains unverified. Germline V gives CDR1 DFQATT, CDR2 SNEGSKA (reference sequence). CDR3 size: 14 residues. CDR3 in amino acids: CSPTKASGGYEQYF.

The rearrangement uses TRBV12-3 or TRBV12-4 and TRBJ1-5; the D call of TRBD1 rests on TCRdb alone, since no DNA is present to check it. The CDR3 is made up of 13 amino acids. CDR3: CASNQGGGQPQHF.

This chain uses TRBV11-2 with TRBJ2-2; the TCRdb D gene call, TRBD2, has no DNA to confirm it. This CDR3 region has 18 residues. CDR1 and CDR2 (germline): SGHAT, FQNNGV. The CDR3 sequence is CASSSLPGGRGNTGELFF. The variable domain in full, with the rest retrieved from reference TRBV11-2 and TRBJ2-2, is EAGVAQSPRYKIIEKRQSVAFWCNPISGHATLYWYQQILGQGPKLLIQFQNNGVVDDSQLPKDRFSAERLKGVDSTLKIQPAKLEDSAVYLCASSSLPGGRGNTGELFFGEGSRLTVL.

The rearrangement links TRBV20-1 to TRBJ2-1; the TRBD1 assignment by TCRdb is unverifiable without DNA. The V gene's germline CDR1 is DFQATT and CDR2 SNEGSKA (reference sequence). CDR3 length: 14 amino acids. CDR3: CSAPPLSSYNEQFF.

The chain employs TRBV5-6 and TRBJ2-1; with no DNA, the TCRdb D assignment of TRBD1 cannot be verified. The CDR3 contains 15 residues. CDR1 SGHDT and CDR2 YYEEEE come from the germline V gene. The CDR3 reads CASSVQGISYNEQFF.

V usage is TRBV27 and J usage is TRBJ1-2; the D call of TRBD1 rests on TCRdb alone, since no DNA is present to check it. The CDR3 is 14 residues long. Germline-derived CDR1 and CDR2 are MNHEY and SMNVEV (reference sequence). CDR3 residues: CASSLRGAGYGYTF.

This sequence joins TRBV24-1 and TRBJ2-1; the TRBD2 assignment by TCRdb is unverifiable without DNA. The length of the CDR3 is 18 residues. CDR1 KGHDR and CDR2 SFDVKD come from the germline V gene. The CDR3 loop is CATSGVQGAGGTYNEQFF.

This chain uses TRBV7-8 with TRBJ2-6. The CDR3 runs to 15 residues. The germline gives CDR1 SGHVS, CDR2 FQNEAQ. The CDR3 protein is CASSHRVPGANVLTF.

The J gene is TRBJ2-1, the V gene TRBV10-3; TCRdb names TRBD2, which stays unverified in the absence of DNA. From germline, CDR1 is ENHRY and CDR2 SYGVKD. There are 15 residues in the CDR3. The CDR3 region is CAISESTSGYNEQFF.

The V call is TRBV9, the J call TRBJ2-1; TCRdb's D gene call, TRBD2, goes unchecked for lack of DNA. Germline values: CDR1 SGDLS, CDR2 YYNGEE. This CDR3 has 16 amino acids. The CDR3 sequence is CASSFRLAGDYNEQFF. Variable domain in full (rest from reference TRBV9 and TRBJ2-1): DSGVTQTPKHLITATGQRVTLRCSPRSGDLSVYWYQQSLDQGLQFLIQYYNGEERAKGNILERFSAQQFPDLHSELNLSSLELGDSALYFCASSFRLAGDYNEQFFGPGTRLTVL.

This chain uses TRBV6-5 with TRBJ1-5; TCRdb's D call of TRBD1 is untestable without DNA. The CDR3 runs to 14 residues. Per the germline V gene, CDR1 is MNHEY and CDR2 is SVGAGI. The CDR3 region is CASSYGDSSQPQHF.